Listed below are T cell receptor beta chains from one sample, sequenced in a study of blood T cell repertoires in COVID-19. The assay was immunoSEQ multiplex PCR, and TCRdb's table has in-frame clones only and misses some. The top ten clones hold around 0.67% of a sample with more than 250,000 clones, 88% of them seen once. Specimen: peripheral blood. These receptors were obtained from a human donor in a cohort sampled during active COVID-19. Both conserved end residues are part of each CDR3. D genes are given only for firm matches. The listing skips clone size in some rows; elsewhere it reads once, few, many or a size class.

CDR3 DNA: TGTGCCAGCTCACCATTTCAGCGCCATACTCAACCAGAGACCCAGTACTTC
CDR3 protein: CASSPFQRHTQPETQYF
D gene: NA
V gene: TRBV18
clone size: NA
J gene: TRBJ2-5

CDR3 DNA: TGTGCCAGTACCCCGACTGGGAGGGGGAGGACAGATACGCAGTATTTT
CDR3 protein: CASTPTGRGRTDTQYF
D gene: NA
V gene: TRBV19
clone size: NA
J gene: TRBJ2-3

CDR3 DNA: TGTGCCAGCAGCTTAGGGCCGGGAGGGTTCAATGAGCAGTTCTTC
CDR3 protein: CASSLGPGGFNEQFF
D gene: TRBD2
V gene: TRBV7-2
clone size: NA
J gene: TRBJ2-1

CDR3 DNA: TGTGCCAGCAGTCCGCATGGCCGCTCTGGGGCCAACGTCCTGACTTTC
CDR3 protein: CASSPHGRSGANVLTF
D gene: NA
V gene: TRBV25-1
clone size: NA
J gene: TRBJ2-6

CDR3 DNA: TGCAGCGTTGAAGGGGGGGAAGGTCCAAACTACGAGCAGTACTTC
CDR3 protein: CSVEGGEGPNYEQYF
D gene: NA
V gene: TRBV29-1
clone size: NA
J gene: TRBJ2-7

CDR3 DNA: TGTGCCAGCAGCTTAGTGGGACAGGCTAACACTGAAGCTTTCTTT
CDR3 protein: CASSLVGQANTEAFF
D gene: TRBD1
V gene: TRBV7-2
clone size: NA
J gene: TRBJ1-1

CDR3 DNA: TGTGCCAGCAGCTTTAGCGGGATGGCCTCAGATACGCAGTATTTT
CDR3 protein: CASSFSGMASDTQYF
D gene: TRBD2
V gene: TRBV5-4
clone size: once
J gene: TRBJ2-3

CDR3 DNA: TGTGCCAGCAGTAAGCCGGGACTAGCGACTTCCCTGAGGGAGCAGTTCTTC
CDR3 protein: CASSKPGLATSLREQFF
D gene: TRBD2
V gene: TRBV27
clone size: NA
J gene: TRBJ2-1

CDR3 DNA: TGTGCCAGCAGTCGCCGGAGCGGGAACCGGTTCTTC
CDR3 protein: CASSRRSGNRFF
D gene: TRBD2
V gene: TRBV6-2/TRBV6-3
clone size: NA
J gene: TRBJ2-1

CDR3 DNA: TGTGCCAGCAGACCCATCCCAGGACAGGGCGCTTTCTTT
CDR3 protein: CASRPIPGQGAFF
D gene: TRBD1
V gene: TRBV27
clone size: once
J gene: TRBJ1-1